The rows below give T cell receptor beta chains drawn from one sample of a study of cytomegalovirus exposure and HLA in healthy donors. Sequencing used immunoSEQ multiplex PCR; TCRdb keeps in-frame clones, though not all of them. The data hold about 150,000 clones, with over 60% observed a single time. Sequencing was performed on PBMCs. The receptors were gathered from a woman in her forties in good health and CMV-seronegative. The CDR3 runs from the conserved cysteine through the conserved F or W. D genes are given only for firm matches. Clone sizes are given selectively: once, few, many, or a class where the clone is expanded.

j_call d_call clone_size v_call cdr3_aa cdr3_nt
TRBJ1-2 TRBD1 . TRBV6-5 CASSYMGQVNYGYTF TGTGCCAGCAGTTACATGGGACAGGTTAACTATGGCTACACCTTC
TRBJ2-2 . . TRBV5-6 CASSLRQYTGELFF TGTGCCAGCAGCTTGCGACAGTACACCGGGGAGCTGTTTTTT
TRBJ1-2 . . TRBV5-6 CASSSDGLYGYTF TGTGCCAGCAGCTCTGACGGACTCTATGGCTACACCTTC
TRBJ1-2 . few TRBV9 CASSVEAGDGYTF TGTGCCAGCAGCGTAGAGGCCGGGGATGGCTACACCTTC
TRBJ2-7 . . TRBV6-5 CASSYSKSGSYEQYF TGTGCCAGCAGTTACTCGAAATCAGGTTCCTACGAGCAGTACTTC
TRBJ2-3 . . TRBV6-5 CASSYSSSATDTQYF TGTGCCAGCAGTTACTCGAGTAGCGCTACAGATACGCAGTATTTT
TRBJ1-5 . . TRBV21-1 CASSKGPDRIPYSNQPQHF TGTGCCAGCAGCAAAGGACCTGACAGGATCCCGTATAGCAATCAGCCCCAGCATTTT
TRBJ1-1 . . TRBV10-1 CASIGGALVAFF TGCGCCAGCATCGGTGGGGCGTTGGTGGCTTTCTTT
TRBJ1-6 . . TRBV5-1 CASSLRAGDNSPLHF TGCGCCAGCAGCTTGAGGGCGGGGGATAATTCACCCCTCCACTTT
TRBJ1-5 . . TRBV19 CASSIRTNQPQHF TGTGCCAGTAGTATTCGGACTAATCAGCCCCAGCATTTT
TRBJ1-4 TRBD1 . TRBV10-3 CAISEQGTNEKLFF TGTGCCATCAGTGAACAGGGGACTAATGAAAAACTGTTTTTT
TRBJ1-2 . . TRBV6-5 CASSYRAGSNYGYTF TGTGCCAGCAGTTACAGGGCAGGGTCTAACTATGGCTACACCTTC
TRBJ2-1 TRBD2 . TRBV27 CASSLSTTSGSNNEQFF TGTGCCAGCAGTTTATCAACCACTAGCGGGAGTAATAATGAGCAGTTCTTC
TRBJ2-3 TRBD2 . TRBV7-9 CASSYLAGGGDTQYF TGTGCCAGCAGCTACCTAGCGGGGGGAGGAGATACGCAGTATTTT
TRBJ1-2 TRBD1 once TRBV19 CATILDRANGYTF TGTGCCACTATTCTCGACAGGGCCAATGGCTACACCTTC
TRBJ1-2 TRBD1 . TRBV5-8 CASNPWDRPGYTF TGTGCCAGTAACCCTTGGGACAGACCTGGCTACACCTTC
TRBJ2-5 . few TRBV18 CASSPVTAQETQYF TGTGCCAGCTCACCCGTGACAGCTCAAGAGACCCAGTACTTC
TRBJ2-7 . few TRBV5-4 CASSFRDTPYEQYF TGTGCCAGCAGCTTCCGGGACACTCCCTACGAGCAGTACTTC
TRBJ1-2 . . TRBV29-1 CSVGGSYGYTF TGCAGCGTTGGAGGAAGCTATGGCTACACCTTC
TRBJ2-3 TRBD2 . TRBV5-1 CASSLGTSGRFWATDTQYF TGCGCCAGCAGCCTCGGGACTAGCGGGAGGTTTTGGGCGACAGATACGCAGTATTTT
TRBJ1-2 . once TRBV28 CASSSGGVDGYTF TGTGCCAGCAGTTCGGGGGGCGTGGATGGCTACACCTTC
TRBJ2-3 . . TRBV6-1 CASSERPGLGDTQYF TGTGCCAGCAGTGAAAGGCCAGGGTTGGGAGATACGCAGTATTTT
TRBJ2-3 . . TRBV5-4 CASSGRGTDTQYF TGTGCCAGCAGCGGGCGGGGCACAGATACGCAGTATTTT
TRBJ2-7 TRBD2 . TRBV5-3 CARSCRRRGGGSYEQYF TGTGCCAGAAGCTGCCGGAGGCGGGGGGGCGGGTCCTACGAGCAGTACTTC
TRBJ2-3 TRBD1 . TRBV5-5 CASSPTTGGLTDTQYF TGTGCCAGCAGCCCCACAACAGGGGGTTTGACAGATACGCAGTATTTT
TRBJ2-7 . few TRBV28 CASTTEQGYEQYF TGTGCCAGCACCACCGAGCAGGGATACGAGCAGTACTTC
TRBJ2-7 TRBD1 . TRBV11-2 CASSSDRGHEQYF TGTGCCAGCAGCTCGGACAGGGGCCACGAGCAGTACTTC
TRBJ1-1 TRBD1 . TRBV6-6 CASRGTGVNLGEAFF TGTGCCAGCAGAGGGACAGGGGTCAACCTCGGTGAAGCTTTCTTT
TRBJ2-1 . . TRBV10-1 CASSEAVGASEQFF TGCGCCAGCAGTGAGGCGGTAGGGGCTAGTGAGCAGTTCTTC
TRBJ2-3 . . TRBV7-6 CASSLSWGADTQYF TGTGCCAGCAGCTTATCATGGGGCGCAGATACGCAGTATTTT
TRBJ2-7 . . TRBV30 CAWSLEGAYEQYF TGTGCCTGGAGTCTGGAAGGGGCCTACGAGCAGTACTTC
TRBJ2-2 TRBD1 . TRBV11-3 CASSLPRTGGDTGELFF TGTGCCAGCAGCTTACCACGGACAGGGGGGGATACCGGGGAGCTGTTTTTT
TRBJ1-3 . . TRBV5-1 CASSLASGGPGNTIYF TGCGCCAGCAGCTTGGCCTCGGGGGGGCCTGGAAACACCATATATTTT
TRBJ1-2 TRBD1 . TRBV2 CASGQENYGYTF TGTGCCAGCGGACAGGAGAACTATGGCTACACCTTC
TRBJ2-7 . . TRBV4-2 CASSQGLDSYEQYF TGTGCCAGCAGCCAAGGACTAGACTCCTACGAGCAGTACTTC
TRBJ1-4 . few TRBV29-1 CSVPAGSVPNEKLFF TGCAGCGTTCCCGCGGGGTCAGTTCCTAATGAAAAACTGTTTTTT
TRBJ1-1 TRBD1 . TRBV6-1 CASSATGENTEAFF TGTGCCAGCAGTGCCACAGGGGAGAACACTGAAGCTTTCTTT